This T cell receptor beta chain was captured by sequencing in a study of tumor-infiltrating lymphocytes in primary liver carcinoma. Study background: The neoplasms were of stage T1-T3 N0M0, with dimensions of about 4.2 to 11 cm across. Whole-study results and caveats: The overlap of tumor-adjacent and tumor-blood pairs was smaller than that of tumor region pairs.

TCR beta cDNA was prepared out of roughly 0.45 ug total RNA by means of a constant-region primer. Construction of TCR beta libraries relied on three successive nested multiplex PCR rounds employing slightly modified ARM-PCR. The two initial PCR rounds, about 9 cycles each, used TRBV1-TRBV30 forward and C-beta reverse primers. Each CDR3 protein gets one entry after TCRdb re-called the multiplex PCR reads with MiXCR. Of fewer than 350,000 distinct CDR3 sequences listed, 65% are singletons. The CDR3 loop spans 14 amino acids. Germline V gene data show CDR1 as SGDLS and CDR2 as YYNGEE. Between the trimmed V and J ends, which lost 8 bases and 6 bases, there was a span of 18 bases. A note on this clonotype: Its antigen is unknown.

For blood RNA, unsorted whole blood served as the source, and germline DNA was extracted too. Among the patients, all had chronic HBV infection and none had been treated. The chain links TRBV9 to TRBJ2-1; the D call may be TRBD1 or TRBD2 (5 bases each). The clonotype was recovered from a man aged 35-49 years with primary liver carcinoma and hepatitis B virus infection. The sample consisted of peripheral blood. This chain's CDR3 is CASSFGTTGNEQFF. DNA of the CDR3: TGTGCCAGTAGCTTCGGGACCACAGGCAATGAGCAGTTCTTC.